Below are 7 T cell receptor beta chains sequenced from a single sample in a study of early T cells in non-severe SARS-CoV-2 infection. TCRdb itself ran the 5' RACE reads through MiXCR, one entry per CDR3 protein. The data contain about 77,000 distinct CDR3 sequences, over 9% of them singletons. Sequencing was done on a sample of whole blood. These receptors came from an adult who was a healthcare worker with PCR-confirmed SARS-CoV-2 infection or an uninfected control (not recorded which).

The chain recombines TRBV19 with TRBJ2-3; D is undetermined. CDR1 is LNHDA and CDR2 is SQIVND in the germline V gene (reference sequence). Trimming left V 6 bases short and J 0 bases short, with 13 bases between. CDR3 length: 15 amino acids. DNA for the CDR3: TGTGCCAGTAGCGCCTCGGTAACTAGCACAGATACGCAGTATTTT. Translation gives CASSASVTSTDTQYF.

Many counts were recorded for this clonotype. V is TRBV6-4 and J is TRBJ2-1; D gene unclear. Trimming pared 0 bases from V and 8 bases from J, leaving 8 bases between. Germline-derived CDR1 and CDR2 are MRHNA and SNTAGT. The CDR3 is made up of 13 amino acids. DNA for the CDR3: TGTGCCAGCAGTGACTCGGGAAGCGATGAGCAGTTCTTC. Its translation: CASSDSGSDEQFF.

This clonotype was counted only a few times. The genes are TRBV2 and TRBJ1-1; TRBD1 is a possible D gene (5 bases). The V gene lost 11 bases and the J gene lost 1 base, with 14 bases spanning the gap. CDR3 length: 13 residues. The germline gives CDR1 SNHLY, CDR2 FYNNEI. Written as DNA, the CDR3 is TGTGCCGGTGATCTGGGGGAGAACACTGAAGCTTTCTTT. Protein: CAGDLGENTEAFF.

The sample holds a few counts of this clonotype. The CDR3 nucleotides are TGTGCCAGCGTGCGGGAGAATCGTGAGACCCAGTACTTC. Amino acid sequence: CASVRENRETQYF. This sequence joins TRBV28 and TRBJ2-5; 7 bases fit TRBD2. V lost 8 bases and J lost 5; bases outside the gene matches: 8. The CDR3 is 13 amino acids. In germline, CDR1 is MDHEN, CDR2 SYDVKM.

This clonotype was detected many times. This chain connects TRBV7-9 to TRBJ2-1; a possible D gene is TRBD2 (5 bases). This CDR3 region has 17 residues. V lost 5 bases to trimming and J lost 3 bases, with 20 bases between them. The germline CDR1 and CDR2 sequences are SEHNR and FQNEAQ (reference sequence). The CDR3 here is CASSRSMTTEHYNEQFF. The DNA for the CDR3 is TGTGCCAGCAGCCGATCCATGACTACCGAACACTACAATGAGCAGTTCTTC. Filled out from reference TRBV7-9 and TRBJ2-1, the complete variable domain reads DTGVSQNPRHKITKRGQNVTFRCDPISEHNRLYWYRQTLGQGPEFLTYFQNEAQLEKSRLLSDRFSAERPKGSFSTLEIQRTEQGDSAMYLCASSRSMTTEHYNEQFFGPGTRLTVL.

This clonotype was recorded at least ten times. In DNA, the CDR3 is TGTGCCAGCAGCCTCGGTTCCGGGAACTACGAGCAGTACTTC. Its protein product is CASSLGSGNYEQYF. The chain is built from TRBV11-2 and TRBJ2-7; D is perhaps TRBD2 (5 bases). The CDR3 spans 14 residues. V was clipped by 5 bases and J by 3 bases, with 14 bases between them. In germline, CDR1 is SGHAT, CDR2 FQNNGV.

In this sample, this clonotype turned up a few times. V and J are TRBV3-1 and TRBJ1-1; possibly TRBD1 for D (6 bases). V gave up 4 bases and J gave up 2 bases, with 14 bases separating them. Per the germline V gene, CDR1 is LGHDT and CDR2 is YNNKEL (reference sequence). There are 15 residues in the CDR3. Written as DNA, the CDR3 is TGTGCCAGCAGCCTCCGGGACACCCAAAACACTGAAGCTTTCTTT. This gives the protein CASSLRDTQNTEAFF.